This T cell receptor (beta chain) came from a study of cytomegalovirus exposure and HLA in healthy donors. Only in-frame clones appear in the TCRdb table, and some are missing; sequencing was by immunoSEQ multiplex PCR. In the table there are some 84,000 clones, approximately 90% of which are singletons. This CDR3 has 15 residues. Trimming cost V 6 bases and J 0 bases, with 11 bases left between them. Germline V gives CDR1 LNHDA, CDR2 SQIVND (reference sequence). This receptor was obtained from a man aged 25 to 45 in good health and CMV-seronegative. Sample: PBMCs. This rearrangement joins TRBV19 to TRBJ2-2, with a weak D call TRBD1 (6 bases). The CDR3 region is CASSRGDANTGELFF. The CDR3 bases are TGTGCCAGTAGCAGGGGCGATGCGAACACCGGGGAGCTGTTTTTT.